Listed here are 28 T cell receptor beta chains from one sample, sequenced in a study of control samples from healthy donors and cancer patients. Sequencing used immunoSEQ multiplex PCR; TCRdb keeps in-frame clones, though not all of them. The table includes 70,000 to 80,000 clones, about nine tenths detected once. The sequencing input was PBMCs. Every receptor here comes from a woman in her forties or fifties with colorectal cancer.

This sequence joins TRBV2 and TRBJ1-4; D is possibly TRBD1 (6 bases). Trimming left V 8 bases short and J 6 bases short, with 16 bases between. In germline, CDR1 is SNHLY, CDR2 FYNNEI. This CDR3 contains 14 residues. The CDR3 reads CASVRRAGDEKLFF. CDR3 bases: TGTGCCAGCGTACGACGGGCAGGGGATGAAAAACTGTTTTTT.

This sequence joins TRBV28 and TRBJ1-1; 12 bases line up with TRBD1. The ends lost 3 bases at V and 5 bases at J; junction bases unmatched: 7. Germline-derived CDR1 and CDR2 are MDHEN and SYDVKM. The CDR3 is made up of 16 amino acids. In nucleotides, the CDR3 is TGTGCCAGCAGTTTCGTTGGGACAGGGGGCCGAACTGAAGCTTTCTTT. Translated, it gives CASSFVGTGGRTEAFF.

V is TRBV10-1 and J is TRBJ2-1, with D hard to call. Looked up from germline, CDR1 is WNHNN and CDR2 is SYGVQD (reference sequence). The CDR3 loop spans 12 amino acids. The V end lost 4 bases, the J end lost 7 bases, and 8 bases lay between the germline ends. Here the CDR3 reads CASSVGRNEQFF. The CDR3 bases are TGCGCCAGCAGTGTAGGCCGAAATGAGCAGTTCTTC.

The chain joins TRBV6-5 to TRBJ2-6; D ambiguous. CDR3 size: 16 residues. Trimming took off 4 bases at V and 4 bases at J, with 14 bases between the two ends. Germline CDR1 MNHEY, CDR2 SVGAGI. The DNA for the CDR3 is TGTGCCAGCAGTTCCCGACGGGCGGTGGGGGCCAACGTCCTGACTTTC. Residues: CASSSRRAVGANVLTF.

The chain recombines TRBV7-2 with TRBJ1-2, with a weak D call TRBD1 (5 bases). The CDR3 covers 16 residues. Trimming removed 5 bases at V and 3 bases at J, with 19 bases between. Germline CDR1 and CDR2: SGHTA and FQGNSA. The CDR3 spells CASSPSGSTLDYGYTF. The CDR3 nucleotides are TGTGCCAGCAGCCCATCAGGGAGCACTCTTGACTATGGCTACACCTTC.

The chain is built from TRBV6-5 and TRBJ1-5; D is possibly TRBD1 (6 bases). The germline gives CDR1 MNHEY, CDR2 SVGAGI. The CDR3 is 15 amino acids. Trimming removed 7 bases at V and 7 bases at J, with 20 bases between. The chain's CDR3 is CASKGHRGSLQPQHF. For the CDR3, the DNA is TGTGCCAGCAAGGGACACCGAGGATCCCTCCAGCCCCAGCATTTT.

The rearrangement links TRBV7-8 to TRBJ2-7, with 7 bases fitting TRBD1. In germline, CDR1 is SGHVS, CDR2 FQNEAQ. The CDR3 is 13 residues long. V was clipped by 5 bases and J by 4 bases; unmatched bases: 5. Here the CDR3 reads CASSIDREYEQYV. The CDR3, as DNA: TGTGCCAGCAGCATCGACAGGGAGTACGAGCAGTACGTC.

The chain links TRBV6-5 to TRBJ1-2; 8 nucleotides line up with TRBD1. After removal of 7 bases from V and 6 bases from J, the junction contained 1 base not matched to a gene. Germline CDR1 is MNHEY and CDR2 is SVGAGI. The length of the CDR3 is 11 residues. The CDR3 is CASMTGDGYTF. The CDR3 nucleotides are TGTGCCAGCATGACAGGGGATGGCTACACCTTC.

To note about this clone: Other DNA sequences in the same sample also yield this CDR3. The chain uses TRBV9 and TRBJ2-5; 7 bases fit TRBD2. The CDR3 contains 14 residues. Germline assignment: CDR1 SGDLS and CDR2 YYNGEE. V was pared by 0 bases and J by 3 bases, with 2 bases of the junction left unmatched. The CDR3 loop reads CASSVVAGEETQYF. The CDR3 DNA reads as TGTGCCAGCAGCGTAGTTGCGGGGGAAGAGACCCAGTACTTC.

The genes are TRBV28 and TRBJ2-3; D ambiguous. With 5 bases removed from V and 2 bases from J, the gap between germline ends came to 14 bases. The germline V gene has CDR1 MDHEN and CDR2 SYDVKM. The CDR3 extends over 15 amino acids. Here the CDR3 DNA reads TGTGCCAGCAGTCCCCCCTACGGAACCACAGATACGCAGTATTTT. This translates into CASSPPYGTTDTQYF.

The rearrangement joins TRBV27 to TRBJ1-4; TRBD1 matches 8 bases. V gave up 6 bases and J gave up 0 bases; unmatched junction bases: 3. The CDR3 consists of 15 residues. The germline CDR1 and CDR2 sequences are MNHEY and SMNVEV (reference sequence). The CDR3 DNA reads TGTGCCAGCAGCCTGACAGGGGCAACTAATGAAAAACTGTTTTTT. Protein product: CASSLTGATNEKLFF. Filled out from reference TRBV27 and TRBJ1-4, the complete variable domain reads EAQVTQNPRYLITVTGKKLTVTCSQNMNHEYMSWYRQDPGLGLRQIYYSMNVEVTDKGDVPEGYKVSRKEKRNFPLILESPSPNQTSLYFCASSLTGATNEKLFFGSGTQLSVL.

The gene calls are TRBV24-1 and TRBJ2-2; D is tentatively TRBD1 or TRBD2 (5 bases each). The germline CDR1 and CDR2 sequences are KGHDR and SFDVKD. The CDR3 extends over 16 amino acids. V was clipped by 5 bases and J by 3 bases, with 15 bases between them. CDR3 nucleotides: TGTGCCACCAGTGCTATCTCGGGACCGCACACCGGGGAGCTGTTTTTT. Its protein product is CATSAISGPHTGELFF.

The rearrangement joins TRBV24-1 to TRBJ1-1, with 7 bases lining up with TRBD1. Germline loops: CDR1 KGHDR, CDR2 SFDVKD. V shed 3 bases and J 11 bases; nucleotides not matched to a gene: 11. The CDR3 spans 14 residues. The CDR3 coding sequence is TGTGCCACCAGTGATACACGGACAGGTCGTGGGGCTTTCTTT. Its translation is CATSDTRTGRGAFF.

The chain carries TRBV5-1 and TRBJ1-1; D ambiguous. The V end was cut by 4 bases, the J end by 3 bases, with 19 bases between. This CDR3 is built from 16 residues. Germline CDR1 is SGHRS and CDR2 is YFSETQ. Here the CDR3 reads CASSPLPRNSDTEAFF. CDR3 sequence (DNA): TGCGCCAGCAGCCCCCTCCCGAGGAATTCAGACACTGAAGCTTTCTTT.

The rearrangement links TRBV30 to TRBJ1-6; D uncertain. The ends were cut back, 4 bases at V and 7 bases at J, with 14 bases in the middle. This CDR3 contains 14 residues. Germline CDR1 is GTSNPN and CDR2 is SVGIG (reference sequence). CDR3 region: CAWKAGQENSPLHF. The DNA of the CDR3 is TGTGCCTGGAAAGCGGGTCAAGAGAATTCACCCCTCCACTTT. Complete variable domain (other parts from reference TRBV30 and TRBJ1-6): SQTIHQWPATLVQPVGSPLSLECTVEGTSNPNLYWYRQAAGRGLQLLFYSVGIGQISSEVPQNLSASRPQDRQFILSSKKLLLSDSGFYLCAWKAGQENSPLHFGNGTRLTVT.

This chain links TRBV6-1 with TRBJ2-7, with D perhaps TRBD2 (6 bases). Trimming cost V 3 bases and J 3 bases, with 9 bases left between them. Per the germline V gene, CDR1 is MNHNS and CDR2 is SASEGT. The CDR3 is made up of 13 amino acids. The CDR3 sequence: CASSEMGGYEQYV. DNA of the CDR3: TGTGCCAGCAGTGAGATGGGAGGCTACGAGCAGTACGTC.

About this clone itself: This same CDR3 is encoded by further DNA sequences in the sample. This rearrangement joins TRBV27 to TRBJ2-3; no firm D call. CDR1 is MNHEY, CDR2 SMNVEV, per germline (reference sequence). CDR3 length: 11 residues. Trimming stripped 6 bases from V and 5 bases from J, with 6 bases between. The CDR3 DNA sequence: TGTGCCAGCAGCCTGGGAGATACGCAGTATTTT. Its protein product is CASSLGDTQYF.

This clone has only one observation. CDR3 bases: TGTGCCACCGGGGAGGGAATATATAGCAATCAGCCCCAGCATTTT. Its protein is CATGEGIYSNQPQHF. The J gene is TRBJ1-5, the V gene TRBV24-1; no clear D gene. Trimming removed 9 bases from V and 0 bases from J, with 14 bases in between. CDR3 length: 15 residues. Germline V lookup: CDR1 KGHDR, CDR2 SFDVKD.

This rearrangement joins TRBV6-1 to TRBJ1-3, with D unclear. The germline V gene has CDR1 MNHNS and CDR2 SASEGT. Trimming shortened V by 3 bases and J by 0 bases, and 6 bases separated the two germline ends. The CDR3 has 14 amino acids. CDR3: CASSESNSGNTIYF. As DNA, the CDR3 is TGTGCCAGCAGTGAGTCCAACTCTGGAAACACCATATATTTT.

The chain uses TRBV28 and TRBJ1-4; the match to TRBD1 covers 9 bases. Trimming at V came to 5 bases and at J to 7 bases, leaving 14 bases not matched to a gene. This CDR3 spans 17 amino acids. Germline lookup yields CDR1 MDHEN and CDR2 SYDVKM. The CDR3 nucleotides read TGTGCCAGCAGTGTCCGGGACAGGGTATTTCTGGGTGAAAAACTGTTTTTT. This encodes CASSVRDRVFLGEKLFF.

The chain is built from TRBV7-2 and TRBJ2-1; 10 nucleotides match TRBD1. This CDR3 has 15 residues. V lost 4 bases and J lost 6; bases outside the gene matches: 6. From germline, CDR1 is SGHTA and CDR2 FQGNSA. The CDR3 DNA follows: TGTGCCAGCAGCTCCGGACAGGGGGTTGGCAATGAGCAGTTCTTC. Its protein is CASSSGQGVGNEQFF.

This chain uses TRBV6-2 or TRBV6-3 with TRBJ2-4, with 14 positions matching TRBD2. Germline values: CDR1 MNHEY, CDR2 SVGEGT. After removal of 5 bases from V and 1 base from J, the junction contained 7 bases not matched to a gene. The CDR3 has 18 amino acids. In DNA, the CDR3 is TGTGCCAGCAGTGTTTGGACTAGCGGGGGGCGGGCCAAAAACATTCAGTACTTC. Translated: CASSVWTSGGRAKNIQYF.

J is TRBJ2-3 and V is TRBV12-3 or TRBV12-4; D not resolved. This CDR3 region has 11 residues. V dropped 5 bases and J dropped 0 bases, with 0 bases sitting between them. CDR3 DNA: TGTGCCAGCAGTAGCACAGATACGCAGTATTTT. Translating it yields CASSSTDTQYF.

This chain joins TRBV28 and TRBJ1-4; D call uncertain. Trimming stripped 4 bases from V and 3 bases from J, with 15 bases between. Germline V gene lookup returns CDR1 MDHEN and CDR2 SYDVKM. There are 16 residues in the CDR3. CDR3 sequence reads: CASSSPPDGSNEKLFF. CDR3 bases: TGTGCCAGCAGTTCACCCCCCGACGGATCTAATGAAAAACTGTTTTTT.

The rearrangement links TRBV4-3 to TRBJ1-2, with 7 bases fitting TRBD1. Germline V gives CDR1 LGHNA, CDR2 YSLEER. V lost 4 bases, J lost 3 bases, and 8 bases stayed unmatched. The CDR3 sequence is 15 residues long. CDR3 protein: CASSPSTGLYYGYTF. DNA for the CDR3: TGCGCCAGCAGCCCCTCGACAGGGCTCTACTATGGCTACACCTTC.

The rearrangement links TRBV2 to TRBJ1-5; weak D call: TRBD1 (5 bases). The CDR3 covers 15 residues. The V end lost 3 bases, the J end lost 2 bases, and 11 bases lay between the germline ends. Germline CDR1 and CDR2: SNHLY and FYNNEI. This CDR3 is CASSEVQGGNQPQHF. The CDR3 DNA sequence: TGTGCCAGCAGTGAGGTTCAGGGCGGCAATCAGCCCCAGCATTTT.

This rearrangement joins TRBV6-2 or TRBV6-3 to TRBJ2-5; possible D gene TRBD2, 6 bases. The CDR3 covers 12 residues. V dropped 4 bases and J dropped 4 bases, with 7 bases sitting between them. Per germline, CDR1 MNHEY and CDR2 SVGEGT. CDR3 in amino acids: CASSWRGETQYF. The DNA for the CDR3 is TGTGCCAGCAGTTGGAGGGGAGAGACCCAGTACTTC.

This sequence joins TRBV4-2 and TRBJ2-2; 8 bases agree with TRBD1. The ends lost 1 base at V and 2 bases at J; junction bases unmatched: 6. The length of the CDR3 is 17 residues. The germline CDR1 and CDR2 sequences are LGHNA and YNFKEQ. CDR3 residues: CASSQVSQGANTGELFF. CDR3 DNA: TGTGCCAGCAGCCAAGTATCCCAGGGGGCCAACACCGGGGAGCTGTTTTTT.